This is a list of T cell receptor beta chains from one sample in a study of cytomegalovirus exposure and HLA in healthy donors. Profiling relied on immunoSEQ multiplex PCR, and the TCRdb table lists in-frame clones only, not all of them. The sample contains 300,000 or so clones, 84% of which appear only once. The sequencing sample was made of PBMCs. The receptors shown here come from a woman between 40 and 50 years old in good health and CMV-seropositive. Each CDR3 is given with its conserved first and last residue. The D gene is left open where the match is weak. Clone size, where shown, is once, few, many, or a class for clones that have expanded.

clone_size: once
v_call: TRBV27
d_call: .
j_call: TRBJ1-6
cdr3_nt: TGTGCCACCCAGCGGGAGCAGGGCTATAATTCACCCCTCCACTTT
cdr3_aa: CATQREQGYNSPLHF

clone_size: .
v_call: TRBV5-1
d_call: TRBD2
j_call: TRBJ2-7
cdr3_nt: TGCGCCAGCAGCTTGTGGGCTAGCGGGAACAGTGAGCAGTACTTC
cdr3_aa: CASSLWASGNSEQYF

clone_size: .
v_call: TRBV6-6
d_call: .
j_call: TRBJ2-1
cdr3_nt: TGTGCCAGCAGAGCTACTTCGAGCTCCTACAATGAGCAGTTCTTC
cdr3_aa: CASRATSSSYNEQFF

clone_size: .
v_call: TRBV30
d_call: TRBD1
j_call: TRBJ1-2
cdr3_nt: TGTGCCTGGAGCGTCCCGGGACAGGGGGTCCTGGACTATGGCTACACCTTC
cdr3_aa: CAWSVPGQGVLDYGYTF

clone_size: .
v_call: TRBV18
d_call: TRBD1
j_call: TRBJ1-2
cdr3_nt: TGTGCCAGCTCACCACTGGGACAGGACCCCTATGGCTACACCTTC
cdr3_aa: CASSPLGQDPYGYTF

clone_size: .
v_call: TRBV6-6
d_call: .
j_call: TRBJ2-5
cdr3_nt: TGTGCCAGTGCCGTGGGCCAGAAAGAGACCCAGTACTTC
cdr3_aa: CASAVGQKETQYF

clone_size: .
v_call: TRBV9
d_call: .
j_call: TRBJ2-7
cdr3_nt: TGTGCCAGCAGCGTAGTCGCCCAGGGCGAGCAGTACTTC
cdr3_aa: CASSVVAQGEQYF

clone_size: .
v_call: TRBV19
d_call: .
j_call: TRBJ1-5
cdr3_nt: TGTGCCAGTGAGGCTCAAGACAGGCCCAATCAGCCCCAGCATTTT
cdr3_aa: CASEAQDRPNQPQHF

clone_size: .
v_call: TRBV9
d_call: .
j_call: TRBJ2-7
cdr3_nt: TGTGCCAGCAGCGTCGAGGGATGGAGCTACGAGCAGTACTTC
cdr3_aa: CASSVEGWSYEQYF

clone_size: .
v_call: TRBV6-5
d_call: .
j_call: TRBJ1-2
cdr3_nt: TGTGCCAGCAGTTACTCCGGGACACCCAGTTATGGCTACACCTTC
cdr3_aa: CASSYSGTPSYGYTF

clone_size: .
v_call: TRBV7-2
d_call: .
j_call: TRBJ1-6
cdr3_nt: TGTGCCAGCAGCTCGGACGGAGGCTCCTATAATTCACCCCTCCACTTT
cdr3_aa: CASSSDGGSYNSPLHF

clone_size: .
v_call: TRBV7-9
d_call: .
j_call: TRBJ1-4
cdr3_nt: TGTTCCAGCAGCTTAGGTATGGTAGCGGAAAAACTGTTTTTT
cdr3_aa: CSSSLGMVAEKLFF

clone_size: once
v_call: TRBV11-3
d_call: TRBD2
j_call: TRBJ2-7
cdr3_nt: TGTGCCAGCAGCACTCGAGCGGGAGGGCCATACGAGCAGTACTTC
cdr3_aa: CASSTRAGGPYEQYF

clone_size: .
v_call: TRBV30
d_call: .
j_call: TRBJ2-6
cdr3_nt: TGTGCCTGGAGTGTACGTGAGGGCTCCTCTGGGGCCAACGTCCTGACTTTC
cdr3_aa: CAWSVREGSSGANVLTF

clone_size: .
v_call: TRBV14
d_call: .
j_call: TRBJ1-6
cdr3_nt: TGTGCCAGCAGCCAAGACGACCTCCCGGGGTCACCCCTCCACTTT
cdr3_aa: CASSQDDLPGSPLHF

clone_size: .
v_call: TRBV14
d_call: TRBD2
j_call: TRBJ2-7
cdr3_nt: TGTGCCAGCAACATAGCGGGAGGGGCCTACGAGCAGTACTTC
cdr3_aa: CASNIAGGAYEQYF

clone_size: .
v_call: TRBV18
d_call: .
j_call: TRBJ1-2
cdr3_nt: TGTGCCAGCTCACTCTCTTATTCGGACTCGCGGGGCTATGGCTACACCTTC
cdr3_aa: CASSLSYSDSRGYGYTF

clone_size: .
v_call: TRBV7-2
d_call: TRBD1
j_call: TRBJ1-6
cdr3_nt: TGTGCCAGCAGCCCGGGGACAGGGGGCATCTCACCCCTCCACTTT
cdr3_aa: CASSPGTGGISPLHF

clone_size: .
v_call: TRBV4-1
d_call: TRBD1
j_call: TRBJ2-7
cdr3_nt: TGCGCCAGCAGCCAGAGTCCCGGGACAGGGTTCGGGTACGAGCAGTACTTC
cdr3_aa: CASSQSPGTGFGYEQYF

clone_size: once
v_call: TRBV7-2
d_call: TRBD2
j_call: TRBJ2-1
cdr3_nt: TGTGCCAGCAGCTTAGGGCGGGGACTATTTTTGTTCTTC
cdr3_aa: CASSLGRGLFLFF